The rows below give T cell receptor beta chains drawn from one sample of a study of blood T cell repertoires in COVID-19. Sequencing was performed with immunoSEQ multiplex PCR; in TCRdb, only in-frame clones are kept and a portion is missing. Of 60,000 to 70,000 clones in the sample, 65% to 90% are singletons; the top ten hold almost 1.5%. Input material: peripheral blood. The receptor source for this set is a woman aged 55-75 years with acute or convalescent COVID-19. CDR3s leave out the opening cysteine and the closing phenylalanine or tryptophan. Fields, in order: CDR3 protein, V gene, J gene.

ASSGSSSGETQY	TRBV9	TRBJ2-5
ASSGLIRGRETQY	TRBV7-6	TRBJ2-5
ASSLAGSGSSYNSPLH	TRBV5-6	TRBJ1-6
ASSLPTTTGTGDQPQH	TRBV7-7	TRBJ1-5
ASSFPRSGLVNEQY	TRBV5-4	TRBJ2-7
ASSLTLGQNTEAF	TRBV5-1	TRBJ1-1
ASSYSGTGGGWPQH	TRBV6-5	TRBJ1-5
ASTPQGSYNSPLH	TRBV6-6	TRBJ1-6
AWSLGRRVHGYT	TRBV30	TRBJ1-2
ASSVGTGMGEQY	TRBV9	TRBJ2-7
ATSREDLDRASPLH	TRBV15	TRBJ1-6
ASSIFRGQSSYNSPLH	TRBV19	TRBJ1-6
ARSLRDRRNQPQH	TRBV5-3	TRBJ1-5
ASSRGLPYEQY	TRBV7-2	TRBJ2-7
ASSETANTEAF	TRBV5-1	TRBJ1-1
ASSRPVAGGSTGELF	TRBV6-2/TRBV6-3	TRBJ2-2
ASSLAGGNTIY	TRBV5-4	TRBJ1-3
ASSPPTDRETLL	TRBV18	TRBJ2-1
ASSLASQGSYEQY	TRBV7-2	TRBJ2-7
ASSGTGDNYGYT	TRBV19	TRBJ1-2
ASSFRGANTEAF	TRBV5-5	TRBJ1-1
ASSLDSPLDRGGRFTEAF	TRBV11-3	TRBJ1-1
AISVTGTNGYT	TRBV10-3	TRBJ1-2
SVAIVAGGPGEQY	TRBV29-1	TRBJ2-7
ASSISWTPYNEQF	TRBV19	TRBJ2-1
AWQLSRDRGWSTEAF	TRBV30	TRBJ1-1
ATGQQSNQPQH	TRBV30	TRBJ1-5
AISENLGAARGGDYGYT	TRBV10-3	TRBJ1-2
ASSWDRENSPLH	TRBV5-1	TRBJ1-6
ASSLERGGTGDPYEQY	TRBV11-2	TRBJ2-7
ATAGGYNEQF	TRBV15	TRBJ2-1
ASSAQDRNGYT	TRBV2	TRBJ1-2
AWPEGQGRTNYGYT	TRBV30	TRBJ1-2
ASSPTGGSTEAF	TRBV19	TRBJ1-1
ASQSGYRGLYGYT	TRBV2	TRBJ1-2
ASIRGAGKRPYEQY	TRBV6-6	TRBJ2-7
ATSDPGRVEQY	TRBV24-1	TRBJ2-7
ASSFTGTPANYGYT	TRBV7-8	TRBJ1-2